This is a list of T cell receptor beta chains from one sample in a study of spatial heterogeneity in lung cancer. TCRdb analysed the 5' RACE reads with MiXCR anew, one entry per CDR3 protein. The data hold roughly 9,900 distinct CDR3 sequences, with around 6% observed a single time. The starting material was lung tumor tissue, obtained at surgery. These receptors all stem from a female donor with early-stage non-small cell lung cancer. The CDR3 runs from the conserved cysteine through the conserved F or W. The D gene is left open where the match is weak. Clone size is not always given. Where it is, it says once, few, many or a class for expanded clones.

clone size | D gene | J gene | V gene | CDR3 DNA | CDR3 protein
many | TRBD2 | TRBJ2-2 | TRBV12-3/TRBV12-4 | TGTGCCAGCAGTTTATCTAGCGGGAGCCCCGGGGAGCTGTTTTTT | CASSLSSGSPGELFF
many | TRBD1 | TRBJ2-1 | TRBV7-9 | TGTGCCAGCAGCTCACCGACAGGGGGTTTGAATGAGCAGTTCTTC | CASSSPTGGLNEQFF
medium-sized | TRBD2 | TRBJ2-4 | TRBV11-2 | TGTGCCAGCAGCCCACGAACTAGCGGGAAGGACATTCAGTACTTC | CASSPRTSGKDIQYF
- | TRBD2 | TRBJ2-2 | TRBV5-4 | TGTGCCAGCAGCTTGGGACTAGCGACAGAGACCGGGGAGCTGTTTTTT | CASSLGLATETGELFF
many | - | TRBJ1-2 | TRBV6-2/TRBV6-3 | TGTGCCAGCAGGGGGGACCGTTATGGCTACACCTTC | CASRGDRYGYTF
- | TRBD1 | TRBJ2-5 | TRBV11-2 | TGTGCCAGCAGTCGACAGGGAGAGACCCAGTACTTC | CASSRQGETQYF
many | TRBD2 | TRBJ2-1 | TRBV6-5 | TGTGCCAGCAGTTCCCTAGCGGGAGGGGACAATGAGCAGTTCTTC | CASSSLAGGDNEQFF
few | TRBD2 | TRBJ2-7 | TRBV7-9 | TGTGCCAGCAGCTTAGGAGGACTAGCACGGGAGCAGTACTTC | CASSLGGLAREQYF
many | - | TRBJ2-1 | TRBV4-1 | TGCGCCAGCAGCCAGAATAGGATGGGCTCCTACAATGAGCAGTTCTTC | CASSQNRMGSYNEQFF
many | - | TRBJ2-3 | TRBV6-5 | TGTGCCAGCAGTTCGGACGGCCCCTTAGATACGCAGTATTTT | CASSSDGPLDTQYF
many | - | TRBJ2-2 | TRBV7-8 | TGTGCCAGCAGCTCCAAAGACAGGTTGAACACCGGGGAGCTGTTTTTT | CASSSKDRLNTGELFF
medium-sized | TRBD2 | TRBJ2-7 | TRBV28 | TGTGCCAGCAGTCGCCTTAGAGCGGGAGTCAGGCATATCGAGCAGTACTTC | CASSRLRAGVRHIEQYF
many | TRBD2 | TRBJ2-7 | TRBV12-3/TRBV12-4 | TGTGCCAGCAGTCCCTCAGGCGGGGGGGTGTACGAGCAGTACTTC | CASSPSGGGVYEQYF
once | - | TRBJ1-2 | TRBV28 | TGTGCCAGCAGTTCTACCAACTATGGCTACACCTTC | CASSSTNYGYTF
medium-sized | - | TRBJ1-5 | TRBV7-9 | TGTGCCAGCAGCCCAATAGAGGGGGAGGGCCATCAGCCCCAGCATTTT | CASSPIEGEGHQPQHF
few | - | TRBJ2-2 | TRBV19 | TGTGCCAGTACTAGACAGGGAGGCACCGGGGAGCTGTTTTTT | CASTRQGGTGELFF
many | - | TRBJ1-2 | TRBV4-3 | TGCGCCAGCAGCCGGGACGGAGATGACTATGGCTACACCTTC | CASSRDGDDYGYTF
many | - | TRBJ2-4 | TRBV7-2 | TGTGCCAGCAGCTTAGTGGTGTGGGATCGCGTCAAAAACATTCAGTACTTC | CASSLVVWDRVKNIQYF
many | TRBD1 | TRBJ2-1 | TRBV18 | TGTGCCAGCTCACCCAAGACAGGGGACAATGAGCAGTTCTTC | CASSPKTGDNEQFF
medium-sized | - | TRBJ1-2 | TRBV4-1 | TGCGCCAGCAGCCAACCCCTACGGGGGATCTATGGCTACACCTTC | CASSQPLRGIYGYTF
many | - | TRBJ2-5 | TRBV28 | TGTGCCAGCAGGGGTACAGGGCAAGAGACCCAGTACTTC | CASRGTGQETQYF
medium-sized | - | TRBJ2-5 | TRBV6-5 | TGTGCCAGCAGCAAAACAACGGAACAAGAGACCCAGTACTTC | CASSKTTEQETQYF
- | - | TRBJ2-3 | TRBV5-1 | TGCGCCAGCAGCCCGTTGGACCTCAGCACAGATACGCAGTATTTT | CASSPLDLSTDTQYF
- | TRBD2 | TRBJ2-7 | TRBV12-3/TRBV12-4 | TGTGCCAGCAGCTCCTCCGGGACTAGCGGGAGTTTCTCCTACGAGCAGTACTTC | CASSSSGTSGSFSYEQYF
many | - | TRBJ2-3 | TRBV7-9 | TGTGCCAGCAGCTTGGGCGGCTTCACAGATACGCAGTATTTT | CASSLGGFTDTQYF
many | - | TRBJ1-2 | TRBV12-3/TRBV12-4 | TGTGCCAGCAGTTCCAGGACGAGAGGCTACACCTTC | CASSSRTRGYTF
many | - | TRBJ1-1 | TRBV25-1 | TGTGCCAGCATGGCAGGGATGAGCACTGAAGCTTTCTTT | CASMAGMSTEAFF
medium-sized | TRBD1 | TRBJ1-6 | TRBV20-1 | TGCAGTGCTGACCTGACAGGGACGTATCCACCCCTCCACTTT | CSADLTGTYPPLHF
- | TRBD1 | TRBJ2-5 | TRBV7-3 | TGTGCCAGCAGCCCCAGGGGGATTGGGGAGACCCAGTACTTC | CASSPRGIGETQYF
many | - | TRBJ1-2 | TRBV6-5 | TGTGCCAGCAAACAGGATAACTATGGCTACACCTTC | CASKQDNYGYTF
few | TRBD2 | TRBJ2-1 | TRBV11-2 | TGTGCCAGCAGCTTAGATGAGGTCGTAGCGGGGACCTACAATGAGCAGTTCTTC | CASSLDEVVAGTYNEQFF
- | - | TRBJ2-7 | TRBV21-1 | TGTGCCAGCAGCTGCCGGGACAGGCCGCGTTCCTACGAGCAGTACTTC | CASSCRDRPRSYEQYF
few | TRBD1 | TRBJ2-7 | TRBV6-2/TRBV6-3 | TGTGCCAGCAGCTCGCGGGACAGGGGGAACGAGCAGTACTTC | CASSSRDRGNEQYF
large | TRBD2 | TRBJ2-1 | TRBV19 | TGTGCCAGTAGTCCCTCTAGCGGGGGGTACAATGAGCAGTTCTTC | CASSPSSGGYNEQFF
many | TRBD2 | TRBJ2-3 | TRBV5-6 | TGTGCCAGCAGCTTTTTGGGGGGGACAGATACGCAGTATTTT | CASSFLGGTDTQYF
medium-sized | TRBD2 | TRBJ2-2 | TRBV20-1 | TGCAGTACGGAGCGGGACTACCTCACCGGGGAGCTGTTTTTT | CSTERDYLTGELFF
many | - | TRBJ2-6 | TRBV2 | TGTGCCAGCAGGGCATCGGCAGCTGGGGCCAACGTCCTGACTTTC | CASRASAAGANVLTF
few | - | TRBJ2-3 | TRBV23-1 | TGCGCCAGCAGTCAGAGAACAGATACGCAGTATTTT | CASSQRTDTQYF
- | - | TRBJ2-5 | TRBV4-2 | TGTGCCAGCAGCCAAGATACGGGGGAGACCCAGTACTTC | CASSQDTGETQYF
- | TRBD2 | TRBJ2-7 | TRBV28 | TGTGCCACCTCTCTAGCGGCATCCTACGAGCAGTACTTC | CATSLAASYEQYF
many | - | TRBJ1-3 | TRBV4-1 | TGCGCCAGCAAAGAGGGGACAAACTCTGGAAACACCATATATTTT | CASKEGTNSGNTIYF
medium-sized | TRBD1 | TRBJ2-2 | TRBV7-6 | TGTGCCAGCAGCTTAGGTCCAGGGGGCACCGGGGAGCTGTTTTTT | CASSLGPGGTGELFF
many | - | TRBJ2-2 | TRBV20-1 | TGCAGTGCTAGAGATCCACAGGGAGGACAGAACACCGGGGAGCTGTTTTTT | CSARDPQGGQNTGELFF
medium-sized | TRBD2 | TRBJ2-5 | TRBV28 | TGTGCCAGCAGTCGCGGACTAGCGGGGGGGCAAGAGACCCAGTACTTC | CASSRGLAGGQETQYF
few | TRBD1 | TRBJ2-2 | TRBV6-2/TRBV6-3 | TGTGCCAGCAGTTTGGGACAGGGATACACCGGGGAGCTGTTTTTT | CASSLGQGYTGELFF
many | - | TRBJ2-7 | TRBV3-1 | TGTGCCAGCAGCCAGGCCCCCGACAGGGAGCAGTACTTC | CASSQAPDREQYF
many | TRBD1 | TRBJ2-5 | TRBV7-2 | TGTGCCAGCAGCTTAATTCCCTGGAACGGACAGGGGAGCACTCTCCTCGAGACCCAGTACTTC | CASSLIPWNGQGSTLLETQYF
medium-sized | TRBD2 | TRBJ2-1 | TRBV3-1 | TGTGCCAGCAGCCACAGACTAGCCGGGCACAATGAGCAGTTCTTC | CASSHRLAGHNEQFF
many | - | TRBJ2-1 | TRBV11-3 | TGTGCCAGCAGCACCGGGGGCAATGAGCAGTTCTTC | CASSTGGNEQFF
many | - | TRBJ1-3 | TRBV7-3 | TGTGCCAGCTCGAGGGGAGGCTCTGGAAACACCATATATTTT | CASSRGGSGNTIYF
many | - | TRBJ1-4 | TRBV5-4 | TGTGCCAGCAGCAGGGACGGACTCCTCATGGAAAAACTGTTTTTT | CASSRDGLLMEKLFF
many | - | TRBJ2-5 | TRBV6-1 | TGTGCCAGCAGATTCGGACCGAAAGAGACCCAGTACTTC | CASRFGPKETQYF
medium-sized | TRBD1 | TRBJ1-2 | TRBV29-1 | TGCAGCGTTTTAGACAGGGGAAATGGCTACACCTTC | CSVLDRGNGYTF
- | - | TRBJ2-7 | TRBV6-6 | TGTGCCAGCAAGAGCTCCTACGAGCAGTACTTC | CASKSSYEQYF